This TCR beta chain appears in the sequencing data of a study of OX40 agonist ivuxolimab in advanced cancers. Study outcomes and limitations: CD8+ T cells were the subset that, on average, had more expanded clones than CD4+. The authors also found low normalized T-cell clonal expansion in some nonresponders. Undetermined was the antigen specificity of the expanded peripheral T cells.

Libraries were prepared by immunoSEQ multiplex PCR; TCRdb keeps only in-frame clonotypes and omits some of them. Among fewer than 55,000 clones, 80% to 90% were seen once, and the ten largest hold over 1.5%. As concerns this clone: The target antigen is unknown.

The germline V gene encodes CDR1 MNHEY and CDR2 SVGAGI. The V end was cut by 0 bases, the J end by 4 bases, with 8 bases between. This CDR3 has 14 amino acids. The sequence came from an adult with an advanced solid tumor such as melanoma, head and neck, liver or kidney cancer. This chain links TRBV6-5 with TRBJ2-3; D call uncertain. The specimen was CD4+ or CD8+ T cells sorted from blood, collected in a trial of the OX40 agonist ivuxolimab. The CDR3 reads CASSYSLLADTQYF. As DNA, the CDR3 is TGTGCCAGCAGTTACTCGTTACTTGCAGATACGCAGTATTTT.